This T cell receptor beta chain is drawn from a study of cytomegalovirus exposure and HLA in healthy donors. Repertoires were generated with immunoSEQ multiplex PCR, while TCRdb's copy carries only in-frame clones and drops some. The sample lists hundreds of thousands of clones, around 86% occurring once. General study results and limits: The study put 150 or so TCR beta chains on its list as cytomegalovirus-associated.

Comment on this clone: The antigen is not known. Other nucleotide sequences from this sample produce the same CDR3.

This CDR3 contains 14 residues. Germline CDR1 reads MNHEY; CDR2 reads SMNVEV (reference sequence). J was trimmed by 4 bases and V by 4 bases; bases with no gene match: 3. The donors formed part of the roughly 120-subject validation cohort, distinct from the approximately 640-subject first cohort. The sample taken for sequencing was PBMCs. The chain carries TRBV27 and TRBJ2-7; 11 positions match TRBD1. The origin of this receptor is a woman aged 18-29 years in good health and CMV-seropositive. The CDR3 loop is CASSSGTGGYEQYF. The DNA of the CDR3 is TGTGCCAGCAGTTCCGGGACAGGGGGTTACGAGCAGTACTTC.